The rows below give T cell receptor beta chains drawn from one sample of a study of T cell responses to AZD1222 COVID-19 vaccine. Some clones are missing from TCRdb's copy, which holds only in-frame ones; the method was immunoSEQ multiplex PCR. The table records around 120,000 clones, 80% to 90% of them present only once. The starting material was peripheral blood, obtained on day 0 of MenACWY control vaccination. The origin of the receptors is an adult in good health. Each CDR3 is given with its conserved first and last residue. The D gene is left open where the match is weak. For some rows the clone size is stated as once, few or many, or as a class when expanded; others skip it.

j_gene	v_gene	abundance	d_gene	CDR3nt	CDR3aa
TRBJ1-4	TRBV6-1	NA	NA	TGTGCCAGCAGTGACCTGGGAGGGGCGAATGAAAAACTGTTTTTT	CASSDLGGANEKLFF
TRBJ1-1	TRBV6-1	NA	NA	TGTGCCAGCAGTGAAGGCGCAGGGGCTGTGAACACTGAAGCTTTCTTT	CASSEGAGAVNTEAFF
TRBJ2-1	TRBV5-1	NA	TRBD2	TGCGCCAGCAGCCCCACTAGCGGGGGGAGGGATGAGCAGTTCTTC	CASSPTSGGRDEQFF
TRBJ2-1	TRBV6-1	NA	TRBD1	TGTGCCAGCAGTGAAAGAGCCGGGACAGGGGTATGGAATGAGCAGTTCTTC	CASSERAGTGVWNEQFF
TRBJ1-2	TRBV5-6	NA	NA	TGTGCCAGCAGCTTGTTCCGTGGCTACACCTTC	CASSLFRGYTF
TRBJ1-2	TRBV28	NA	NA	TGTGCCAGCAGTTTGGGGGGTATGGATGGCTACACCTTC	CASSLGGMDGYTF
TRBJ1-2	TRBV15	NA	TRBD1	TGTGCCACCAGCAGGGGGACAGCCTATGGCTACACCTTC	CATSRGTAYGYTF
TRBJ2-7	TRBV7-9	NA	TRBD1	TGTGCCAGCAGCTTAGGCGCAGGGGGCTACGAGCAGTACTTC	CASSLGAGGYEQYF
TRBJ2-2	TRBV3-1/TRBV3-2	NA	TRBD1	TGTGCCAGCAGCCCTTCTCGGGACAGGGGGAGAAACACCGGGGAGCTGTTTTTT	CASSPSRDRGRNTGELFF
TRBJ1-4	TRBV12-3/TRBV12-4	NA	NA	TGTGCCAGCGGAGGTGGTTCTAATGAAAAACTGTTTTTT	CASGGGSNEKLFF
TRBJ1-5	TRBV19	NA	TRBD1	TGTGCCAGTAGTATACTGGACAGGGGGCGAAATCAGCCCCAGCATTTT	CASSILDRGRNQPQHF
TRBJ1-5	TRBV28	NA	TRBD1	TGTGCCAGCAGTGGGGGGGGACAGGGTCTGAATCAGCCCCAGCATTTT	CASSGGGQGLNQPQHF
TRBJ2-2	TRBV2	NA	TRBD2	TGTGCCAGCAGCGGGGGGGTCACCGGGGAGCTGTTTTTT	CASSGGVTGELFF
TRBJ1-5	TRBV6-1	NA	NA	TGTGCCAGCGGAATTGAGCGTCAGCCCCAGCATTTT	CASGIERQPQHF
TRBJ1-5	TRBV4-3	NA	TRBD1	TGCGCCAGCAGCCAATGGACAGGGAGGAATCAGCCCCAGCATTTT	CASSQWTGRNQPQHF
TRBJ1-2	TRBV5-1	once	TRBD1	TGCGCCAGCAGCCTTCGACAGGGCAGCGGCTACACCTTC	CASSLRQGSGYTF
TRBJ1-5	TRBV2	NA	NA	TGTGCCAGCAGTACAGCTAATAGCAATCAGCCCCAGCATTTT	CASSTANSNQPQHF
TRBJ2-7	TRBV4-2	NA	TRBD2	TGTGCCAGCAGCCCGCCGGTCCTTACTAGCGGGGGGAGGTACGAGCAGTACTTC	CASSPPVLTSGGRYEQYF
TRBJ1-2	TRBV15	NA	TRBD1	TGTGCCACCAGCAAAGACAGGGCCTACTATGGCTACACCTTC	CATSKDRAYYGYTF
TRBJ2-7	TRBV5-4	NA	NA	TGTGCCAGCAGCTTGGGGCGGTACTACGAGCAGTACTTC	CASSLGRYYEQYF
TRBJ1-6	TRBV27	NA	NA	TGTGCCAGCGGGTCCCGGGGGCTAAATTCACCCCTCCACTTT	CASGSRGLNSPLHF
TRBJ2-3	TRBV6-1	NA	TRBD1	TGTGCCAGCAGTGAAGGGGACAGGGTCACAGATACGCAGTATTTT	CASSEGDRVTDTQYF
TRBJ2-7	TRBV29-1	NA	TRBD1	TGCAGCGTCGCCGGGACAGGGGATTTGAGGTACGAGCAGTACTTC	CSVAGTGDLRYEQYF